The 8 T cell receptor beta chains below were found in one sample sequenced in a study of shared clonotypes between healthy human individuals. Generated by immunoSEQ multiplex PCR, the TCRdb table keeps only in-frame clones and is missing some. Of about 1.1 million clones in the sample, about 80% were seen once. Sequenced material: memory CD4+ T cells from PBMCs. Subset defined: CD45RA-negative fraction. All receptors come from a man aged 18-30 years in good health. Some clones in this sample may be carry-over from other donors' samples.

Comment on this clone: The same CDR3 is also encoded by other DNA sequences in this sample. The genes are TRBV28 and TRBJ2-3; D not certain. Germline CDR1 MDHEN, CDR2 SYDVKM. Trimming cost V 3 bases and J 1 base, with 5 bases left between them. CDR3 length: 13 amino acids. The CDR3 protein is CASSLIGTDTQYF. In nucleotides, the CDR3 is TGTGCCAGCAGTTTGATTGGCACAGATACGCAGTATTTT.

The CDR3 spells CASLPQLAGGPYYSYEQYF. CDR3 coding DNA: TGTGCCAGCTTACCCCAGCTAGCGGGAGGGCCCTACTACTCCTACGAGCAGTACTTC. This chain links TRBV5-8 with TRBJ2-7; 12 positions match TRBD2. The trim removed 7 bases at V and 0 bases at J, leaving 17 bases unmatched. Germline V lookup: CDR1 SGHTS, CDR2 YDEGEE. The length of the CDR3 is 19 residues.

This chain connects TRBV10-1 to TRBJ2-5; no firm D call. The V gene's germline CDR1 is WNHNN and CDR2 SYGVQD (reference sequence). CDR3 size: 12 residues. V was shortened by 0 bases and J by 5 bases, with 4 bases between the two germline ends. The CDR3 reads CASSESWETQYF. In DNA, the CDR3 is TGCGCCAGCAGTGAGTCGTGGGAGACCCAGTACTTC.

The CDR3 protein is CASTTGASGNTIYF. The CDR3 region has the DNA TGTGCCAGCACGACAGGGGCCTCTGGAAACACCATATATTTT. The V gene is TRBV9, the J gene TRBJ1-3; 8 nucleotides agree with TRBD1. The CDR3 is made up of 14 amino acids. Trimming took 6 bases from V and 0 from J; bases not matched to a gene: 2. Germline CDR1 SGDLS, CDR2 YYNGEE.

CDR3 coding DNA: TGCAGTGCCCGGGAGCCCCAGTACTTC. Its translation is CSAREPQYF. This chain connects TRBV20-1 to TRBJ2-5; a possible D gene is TRBD2 (6 bases). Germline V gene data show CDR1 as DFQATT and CDR2 as SNEGSKA (reference sequence). There are 9 residues in the CDR3. Trimming left V 6 bases short and J 9 bases short, with 8 bases between.

Details on this clone: This specimen includes other DNA sequences encoding the same CDR3. The chain recombines TRBV18 with TRBJ1-2; 11 bases fit TRBD1. This CDR3 contains 15 residues. The V and J ends lost 3 bases and 3 bases, in that order; junction bases with no gene match: 3. Germline-derived CDR1 and CDR2 are KGHSH and LQKENI. CDR3 sequence (DNA): TGTGCCAGCTCACCCAGGACAGGGGGCGACTATGGCTACACCTTC. Amino acid sequence: CASSPRTGGDYGYTF.

The J gene is TRBJ2-7, the V gene TRBV11-2, with 7 bases identical to TRBD2. Germline assignment: CDR1 SGHAT and CDR2 FQNNGV. CDR3 length: 16 residues. After removal of 0 bases from V and 0 bases from J, the junction contained 5 bases not matched to a gene. In DNA, the CDR3 is TGTGCCAGCAGCTTAGATAAGGGAGGGAACTCCTACGAGCAGTACTTC. Translation: CASSLDKGGNSYEQYF.

This rearrangement joins TRBV11-1 to TRBJ1-2; the D gene is possibly TRBD1 (5 bases). CDR3 length equals 15 residues. V shed 5 bases and J shed 3 bases, with 16 bases lying between them. CDR1 SGHAT and CDR2 FQDESV come from the germline V gene (reference sequence). The CDR3 region is CASSQRGKMDYGYTF. CDR3 DNA: TGTGCCAGCAGCCAGAGGGGAAAGATGGACTATGGCTACACCTTC.